These T cell receptor beta chains were read from a single sample in a study of blood T cell repertoires in COVID-19. The protocol was immunoSEQ multiplex PCR, while the TCRdb copy is restricted to in-frame clones and leaves out a portion. The sample includes approximately 220,000 clones, 80% to 90% seen only once; the top ten take around 4.5%. Sequenced material: peripheral blood. Receptors were obtained from a man in his forties or fifties with acute or convalescent COVID-19. Both conserved end residues are part of each CDR3. D genes are given only for firm matches.

j_call: TRBJ1-3; v_call: TRBV7-9; d_call: .; cdr3_length: 16; cdr3_aa: CASSLGEGLSGNTIYF
j_call: TRBJ2-1; v_call: TRBV7-8; d_call: .; cdr3_length: 15; cdr3_aa: CASSPRGSTYNEQFF
j_call: TRBJ2-7; v_call: TRBV7-9; d_call: .; cdr3_length: 12; cdr3_aa: CASSSQGSEQYF
j_call: TRBJ1-2; v_call: TRBV4-2; d_call: TRBD1; cdr3_length: 15; cdr3_aa: CASSSRDRGPGGYTF
j_call: TRBJ1-1; v_call: TRBV13; d_call: .; cdr3_length: 16; cdr3_aa: CASSSVGGTRNTEAFF
j_call: TRBJ2-2; v_call: TRBV4-2; d_call: TRBD2; cdr3_length: 16; cdr3_aa: CASSQDGSGGAGELFF
j_call: TRBJ1-4; v_call: TRBV27; d_call: .; cdr3_length: 14; cdr3_aa: CASSLHNSNEKLFF
j_call: TRBJ2-6; v_call: TRBV7-2; d_call: .; cdr3_length: 15; cdr3_aa: CASSPRISGANVLTF
j_call: TRBJ2-5; v_call: TRBV18; d_call: .; cdr3_length: 13; cdr3_aa: CASSRDIQETQYF
j_call: TRBJ2-4; v_call: TRBV7-6; d_call: .; cdr3_length: 13; cdr3_aa: CASSLGVDGIQYF
j_call: TRBJ1-1; v_call: TRBV11-2; d_call: .; cdr3_length: 18; cdr3_aa: CASSLDSAGREDGTEAFF
j_call: TRBJ1-4; v_call: TRBV5-1; d_call: .; cdr3_length: 15; cdr3_aa: CASSFFTGSNEKLFF
j_call: TRBJ2-5; v_call: TRBV5-1; d_call: .; cdr3_length: 15; cdr3_aa: CASSLGPTPQETQYF
j_call: TRBJ2-5; v_call: TRBV18; d_call: .; cdr3_length: 13; cdr3_aa: CASSSSEQETQYF
j_call: TRBJ2-3; v_call: TRBV6-4; d_call: TRBD1; cdr3_length: 14; cdr3_aa: CASSPGGSPDTQYF
j_call: TRBJ1-5; v_call: TRBV28; d_call: .; cdr3_length: 12; cdr3_aa: CASSDWNQPQHF
j_call: TRBJ2-2; v_call: TRBV5-1; d_call: .; cdr3_length: 14; cdr3_aa: CASSSLGADGELFF
j_call: TRBJ1-2; v_call: TRBV19; d_call: TRBD1; cdr3_length: 14; cdr3_aa: CASSIIRDSYGYTF
j_call: TRBJ1-4; v_call: TRBV5-4; d_call: .; cdr3_length: 14; cdr3_aa: CASSLEGVEEKLFF
j_call: TRBJ2-1; v_call: TRBV7-3; d_call: TRBD1; cdr3_length: 14; cdr3_aa: CASSPGQAYNEQFF
j_call: TRBJ1-6; v_call: TRBV5-4; d_call: TRBD1; cdr3_length: 15; cdr3_aa: CASSPDRGYNSPLHF
j_call: TRBJ1-6; v_call: TRBV12-3/TRBV12-4; d_call: TRBD1; cdr3_length: 13; cdr3_aa: CASSGQVPPTLHF
j_call: TRBJ1-2; v_call: TRBV5-1; d_call: .; cdr3_length: 14; cdr3_aa: CASSLAGLNYGYTF
j_call: TRBJ1-2; v_call: TRBV6-1; d_call: .; cdr3_length: 15; cdr3_aa: CASSEPGGPYYGYTF
j_call: TRBJ2-1; v_call: TRBV5-6; d_call: .; cdr3_length: 15; cdr3_aa: CASSLGQVFYNEQFF
j_call: TRBJ2-1; v_call: TRBV11-2; d_call: TRBD2; cdr3_length: 16; cdr3_aa: CASSSTAGGPYNEQFF
j_call: TRBJ2-2; v_call: TRBV19; d_call: TRBD1; cdr3_length: 14; cdr3_aa: CASAGQGATGELFF
j_call: TRBJ1-2; v_call: TRBV5-6; d_call: .; cdr3_length: 14; cdr3_aa: CASSSGTLGYGYTF
j_call: TRBJ2-1; v_call: TRBV5-4; d_call: .; cdr3_length: 16; cdr3_aa: CASSLTVVQGYNEQFF
j_call: TRBJ2-3; v_call: TRBV10-1; d_call: .; cdr3_length: 15; cdr3_aa: CASTRIWTSTDTQYF
j_call: TRBJ1-5; v_call: TRBV19; d_call: .; cdr3_length: 15; cdr3_aa: CASRRNRGDNQPQHF
j_call: TRBJ1-2; v_call: TRBV25-1; d_call: TRBD1; cdr3_length: 14; cdr3_aa: CASSERVQGLGYTF
j_call: TRBJ1-5; v_call: TRBV12-3/TRBV12-4; d_call: .; cdr3_length: 13; cdr3_aa: CASNDGNNQPQHF
j_call: TRBJ2-2; v_call: TRBV27; d_call: .; cdr3_length: 16; cdr3_aa: CASRPQGLSNTGELFF
j_call: TRBJ2-3; v_call: TRBV7-9; d_call: TRBD2; cdr3_length: 15; cdr3_aa: CASSLSGGAVDTQYF
j_call: TRBJ1-5; v_call: TRBV7-8; d_call: TRBD1; cdr3_length: 16; cdr3_aa: CASSMGQGAVNQPQHF
j_call: TRBJ1-2; v_call: TRBV4-2; d_call: TRBD1; cdr3_length: 16; cdr3_aa: CASSQASGQENYGYTF
j_call: TRBJ1-1; v_call: TRBV4-1; d_call: .; cdr3_length: 15; cdr3_aa: CASSQGTVMNTEAFF
j_call: TRBJ1-2; v_call: TRBV24-1; d_call: TRBD1; cdr3_length: 13; cdr3_aa: CATSDGQGLGYTF
j_call: TRBJ2-1; v_call: TRBV2; d_call: .; cdr3_length: 12; cdr3_aa: CAKRTVGNEQFF
j_call: TRBJ1-1; v_call: TRBV25-1; d_call: .; cdr3_length: 15; cdr3_aa: CASSESHRELPEAFF
j_call: TRBJ2-1; v_call: TRBV24-1; d_call: TRBD2; cdr3_length: 14; cdr3_aa: CATSDVGLDNEQFF
j_call: TRBJ1-1; v_call: TRBV7-7; d_call: .; cdr3_length: 13; cdr3_aa: CASSLAMGAEAFF
j_call: TRBJ2-2; v_call: TRBV29-1; d_call: .; cdr3_length: 14; cdr3_aa: CSVALRGNTGELFF
j_call: TRBJ2-7; v_call: TRBV6-5; d_call: TRBD1; cdr3_length: 14; cdr3_aa: CASSPDRVRNEQYF
j_call: TRBJ2-3; v_call: TRBV5-1; d_call: .; cdr3_length: 15; cdr3_aa: CASSPDGQLTDTQYF
j_call: TRBJ2-5; v_call: TRBV29-1; d_call: .; cdr3_length: 12; cdr3_aa: CSTRQGGKTQYF